Below, 10 T cell receptor beta chains from the same sample are listed, as sequenced in a study of Ad26.COV2.S vaccination and SARS-CoV-2 variants. This sample's treatment: around 19 received Ad26.COV2.S at low or high dose, single or two shots; roughly five received placebo; per-sample allocation not given. The samples were gathered on day 63 after the first injection of vaccine or placebo. The assay was immunoSEQ multiplex PCR, and TCRdb's table has in-frame clones only and misses some. The table includes 500,000 or so clones, approximately 90% detected once. Specimen: peripheral blood, collected in a trial of Ad26.COV2.S vaccine versus placebo. The receptors come from a person aged 18-65 years who received the Ad26.COV2.S COVID-19 vaccine or a placebo.

Of note for this clone: Distinct nucleotide sequences in the sample also encode this CDR3. This sequence joins TRBV7-2 and TRBJ2-7; possible D gene TRBD2, 5 bases. Trimming stripped 9 bases from V and 12 bases from J, with 30 bases between. The CDR3 is made up of 15 amino acids. Looked up from germline, CDR1 is SGHTA and CDR2 is FQGNSA. CDR3 nucleotides: TGTGCCAGTAGTCAAGGGTCGGCCGGAGGAGTAAAGTGGTACTTC. This encodes CASSQGSAGGVKWYF.

This chain connects TRBV10-3 to TRBJ1-6, with 8 bases that match TRBD1. CDR1 and CDR2 from the germline V gene are ENHRY and SYGVKD. There are 16 residues in the CDR3. V gave up 2 bases and J gave up 7 bases; unmatched junction bases: 7. The CDR3 DNA reads TGTGCCATCAGTGAGCCGGGGACAGGCAGGAATTCACCCCTCCACTTT. It yields the protein CAISEPGTGRNSPLHF.

Comment on this clone: Other DNA sequences in this sample translate to the same CDR3. V and J are TRBV28 and TRBJ2-7; maybe TRBD2 (6 bases). In germline, CDR1 is MDHEN, CDR2 SYDVKM. The CDR3 has 13 amino acids. Trimming pared 6 bases from V and 4 bases from J, leaving 13 bases between. For the CDR3, the DNA is TGTGCCAGCAGACCCACCGGGAGTTACGAGCAGTACTTC. Amino acids: CASRPTGSYEQYF.

The chain carries TRBV2 and TRBJ1-4; D gene uncertain. V shed 7 bases and J shed 7 bases, with 16 bases lying between them. CDR1 is SNHLY, CDR2 FYNNEI, per germline. This CDR3 is built from 14 residues. DNA for the CDR3: TGTGCCAGCACTGTACCGGGCGTCGGTGAAAAACTGTTTTTT. Translating gives CASTVPGVGEKLFF.

The chain employs TRBV15 and TRBJ2-6; 7 bases align to TRBD2. J lost 0 bases, V lost 0 bases, and 5 bases had no gene match. CDR1 is LNHNV, CDR2 YYDKDF, per germline (reference sequence). The length of the CDR3 is 18 residues. The CDR3 is CATSRDREVVSGANVLTF. CDR3 DNA sequence: TGTGCCACCAGCAGAGATCGGGAGGTGGTCTCTGGGGCCAACGTCCTGACTTTC.

The chain joins TRBV2 to TRBJ1-3; D unclear. The CDR3 consists of 15 residues. Germline CDR1 is SNHLY and CDR2 is FYNNEI. The V and J ends lost 4 bases and 1 base respectively, with 11 bases between them. The CDR3 DNA sequence: TGTGCCAGCAGTGGACGGACTCGTTCTGGAAACACCATATATTTT. This translates into CASSGRTRSGNTIYF.

The chain combines TRBV6-5 with TRBJ2-3; TRBD1 agrees at 8 bases. This CDR3 region has 15 residues. V dropped 6 bases and J dropped 6; count of bases not matched to a gene: 11. Germline V lookup: CDR1 MNHEY, CDR2 SVGAGI. CDR3 nucleotide sequence: TGTGCCAGCAGAGTCCCTCGAACAGGGGGGGATACGCAGTATTTT. Translated, it gives CASRVPRTGGDTQYF.

The CDR3 DNA reads TGCGCCAGCAGCTTCAAGGGGGCCCCTTCTGAAGCTTTCTTT. Translation: CASSFKGAPSEAFF. The V gene is TRBV5-1, the J gene TRBJ1-1; TRBD1 aligns across 7 bases. This CDR3 contains 14 residues. J lost 6 bases, V lost 2 bases, and 7 bases had no gene match. Germline assignment: CDR1 SGHRS and CDR2 YFSETQ.

CDR3 in amino acids: CASRDDRGPGTEAFF. The CDR3 nucleotides read TGCGCCAGCAGGGATGACAGGGGGCCAGGGACTGAAGCTTTCTTT. This chain links TRBV5-1 with TRBJ1-1; 10 bases are shared with TRBD1. The CDR3 is 15 amino acids. Losses at the gene ends were 5 bases for V and 5 bases for J; bases not matched to a gene: 9. From germline, CDR1 is SGHRS and CDR2 YFSETQ. Full variable domain (outside the CDR3, taken from reference TRBV5-1 and TRBJ1-1): KAGVTQTPRYLIKTRGQQVTLSCSPISGHRSVSWYQQTPGQGLQFLFEYFSETQRNKGNFPGRFSGRQFSNSRSEMNVSTLELGDSALYLCASRDDRGPGTEAFFGQGTRLTVV.

The count of this clone is one. The V call is TRBV5-1, the J call TRBJ2-7, with TRBD1 matching 7 bases. This CDR3 is 13 amino acids long. Germline trimming cut 3 bases from V and 7 bases from J; bases unmatched to any gene: 7. Germline CDR1 and CDR2: SGHRS and YFSETQ. Here the CDR3 DNA reads TGCGCCAGCAGCTCGGGGACAGTCTTTGAGCAGTACTTC. Translation: CASSSGTVFEQYF.